This T cell receptor (beta chain) was identified in a study of early T cells in non-severe SARS-CoV-2 infection. TCRdb passed the 5' RACE reads through MiXCR, listing each CDR3 protein once. The repertoire consists of tens of thousands of distinct CDR3 sequences, with roughly 12% occurring once and the leading ten covering around 1.5%. Between the trimmed V and J ends, which lost 3 bases and 2 bases, there was a span of 5 bases. Germline assignment: CDR1 SGHAT and CDR2 FQNNGV. This CDR3 spans 13 amino acids. The material sequenced was whole blood, taken at baseline. This receptor was identified in an adult who was a healthcare worker with PCR-confirmed SARS-CoV-2 infection or an uninfected control (not recorded which). The genes are TRBV11-2 and TRBJ1-5; D not resolved. As DNA, the CDR3 is TGTGCCAGCAGCTTTGACGGCAATCAGCCCCAGCATTTT. Residues: CASSFDGNQPQHF. Drawing the rest from reference TRBV11-2 and TRBJ1-5, the complete variable domain is EAGVAQSPRYKIIEKRQSVAFWCNPISGHATLYWYQQILGQGPKLLIQFQNNGVVDDSQLPKDRFSAERLKGVDSTLKIQPAKLEDSAVYLCASSFDGNQPQHFGDGTRLSIL.